This T cell receptor (beta chain) was captured by sequencing in a study of tumor-infiltrating lymphocytes in primary liver carcinoma. Constant-region priming of around 530 ng total RNA yielded TCR beta cDNA. The TCR beta library was amplified through three nested multiplex PCR rounds in a modified ARM-PCR procedure. Each of the first two PCR rounds ran roughly 9 cycles with TRBV1-TRBV30 forward and C-beta reverse primers. MiXCR was run by TCRdb on the multiplex PCR reads, yielding one entry per CDR3 protein. The repertoire holds 250,000 to 400,000 distinct CDR3 sequences, with 60% to 80% as singletons. About this clonotype itself: The antigen is unknown. A much larger clone differs from this one at a single base, so this may be a read error.

Germline DNA was also extracted, with blood RNA taken from unsorted whole blood. CDR1 is MGHRA and CDR2 is YSYEKL in the germline V gene. The CDR3 totals 18 residues. Study observations and caveats: Bulk, unsorted sampling meant CD4+ and CD8+ repertoires went uncompared. Compared with blood, tumor repertoires held significantly more in their top 250 clones.

The sequenced sample consisted of peripheral blood. This clonotype originated in a man aged 40-49 years with primary liver carcinoma and hepatitis B virus infection. This rearrangement joins TRBV4-1 to TRBJ2-4, with D tentatively TRBD1 or TRBD2 (6 bases each). CDR3 DNA sequence: TGCGCCAGCATCCAAGTGGGGTCGGAGGGGGGAGGCCAAAACATTCAGTACTTC. It encodes CASIQVGSEGGGQNIQYF.